Shown below are 3 T cell receptor beta chains from a single sample sequenced in a study of blood T cell repertoires in COVID-19. Only in-frame clones appear in the TCRdb table, and some are missing; sequencing was by immunoSEQ multiplex PCR. The sample includes 300,000 to 400,000 clones, over 80% seen only once; the top ten take more than 7.5%. Sequencing was performed on peripheral blood. Every receptor here comes from a man aged 25-45 years with COVID-19, enrolled during active disease.

The rearrangement links TRBV5-1 to TRBJ1-6, with TRBD1 identical over 7 bases. The CDR3 extends over 15 amino acids. J gave up 8 bases and V 4 bases, and 9 bases lay outside the gene matches. CDR1 SGHRS and CDR2 YFSETQ come from the germline V gene. The chain's CDR3 is CASSRSTGSDSPLHF. CDR3 sequence (DNA): TGCGCCAGCAGCCGGTCGACAGGGTCTGATTCACCCCTCCACTTT.

The V gene is TRBV7-8, the J gene TRBJ1-1, with D unresolved. V lost 3 bases and J lost 0, with 8 bases in between. The germline CDR1 and CDR2 sequences are SGHVS and FQNEAQ. The length of the CDR3 is 14 residues. The CDR3 here is CASSLGTLNTEAFF. The CDR3 DNA reads TGTGCCAGCAGCTTGGGCACATTGAACACTGAAGCTTTCTTT.

CDR3 sequence: CAISESGQGLISYEQYF. CDR3 DNA: TGTGCCATCAGTGAGTCGGGACAGGGGCTAATCTCCTACGAGCAGTACTTC. The chain is built from TRBV10-3 and TRBJ2-7; 10 bases fit TRBD1. The CDR3 runs to 17 residues. V was clipped by 0 bases and J by 0 bases; unmatched bases: 5. Germline V gene sequence: CDR1 ENHRY, CDR2 SYGVKD.